A selection of T cell receptor beta chains follows, all from one sample in a study of human T cells and chemical hapten exposure. TCRdb called the RACE reads again in MiXCR, with one record for every CDR3 protein. Of about 140,000 distinct CDR3 sequences listed, about an eighth are singletons. This specimen consisted of whole blood, obtained in connection with sensitization to the hapten diphenylcyclopropenone (DPC). Every receptor here comes from a woman aged 45-59 years with alopecia areata. Some clones in this sample may be carry-over from other donors' samples. Each CDR3 is given with its conserved first and last residue. A D gene is named only where the DNA matches it firmly. Clone size appears in some rows only: once, few, many, or a class for an expanded clone.

cdr3_nt cdr3_aa v_call d_call j_call clone_size
TGTGCAAGTCGCACCCAGGGTAGGACTGAAGCTTTCTTT CASRTQGRTEAFF TRBV12-2 . TRBJ1-1 .
TGTGCCGCCCTCGGGACTAGCGCCACAGATACGCAGTATTTT CAALGTSATDTQYF TRBV28 TRBD2 TRBJ2-3 .
TGTGCCAGTAGTATAAACAGGGAGCCCTATGGCTACACCTTC CASSINREPYGYTF TRBV19 . TRBJ1-2 many
TGCAGTGCTAGAGGCGGTGAGGGTTTCGGCTACACCTTC CSARGGEGFGYTF TRBV20-1 . TRBJ1-2 .
TGCAGTGCTAGAGATGGGGAGGGGGCGCGTCCAGAGACCCAGTTCTTC CSARDGEGARPETQFF TRBV20-1 . TRBJ2-1 .
TGCAGTGCTAGCGGGAGTGGAGATACGCAGTATTTT CSASGSGDTQYF TRBV20-1 . TRBJ2-3 many
TGTGCCAGCAGCGCTGGGACTAGCGGGAGAAGCCCAGATACGCAGTATTTT CASSAGTSGRSPDTQYF TRBV9 TRBD2 TRBJ2-3 few
TGCGCCAGCAGCATAGGACAGCGGGCCACTGAAGCTTTCTTT CASSIGQRATEAFF TRBV5-1 . TRBJ1-1 .
TGTGCCAGCAACATTGACAGAACCCATGGCTACACCTTC CASNIDRTHGYTF TRBV6-2/TRBV6-3 . TRBJ1-2 few
TGTGCCAGCAGCGGACAGGGTATGGTAGGGACTGAAGCTTTCTTT CASSGQGMVGTEAFF TRBV9 TRBD1 TRBJ1-1 few
TGTGCCAGCAGCGTAGCTGGACAGGCCTACAATTCACCCCTCCACTTT CASSVAGQAYNSPLHF TRBV9 TRBD1 TRBJ1-6 .
TGTGCCAGCAGTGCCAGGAACACTGAAGCTTTCTTT CASSARNTEAFF TRBV28 . TRBJ1-1 few
TGTGCCAGCAGTACCGATCGACAGGTCCACGAGCAGTACTTC CASSTDRQVHEQYF TRBV27 . TRBJ2-7 many
TGCAGTGCCAGGACAGGGGGCTACGAGCAGTACTTC CSARTGGYEQYF TRBV20-1 TRBD1 TRBJ2-7 .
TGTGCCAGCACAGCAGGCGTTTCACCCCTCCACTTT CASTAGVSPLHF TRBV28 . TRBJ1-6 .
TGTGCCAGCTCACTCGGACAGGCGGGGAGCTCCTACGAGCAGTACTTC CASSLGQAGSSYEQYF TRBV18 . TRBJ2-7 many